What follows are 4 T cell receptor beta chains derived from one specimen sequenced in a study of T cell clonotyping in hematopoietic cell transplantation. The table came from immunoSEQ multiplex PCR; TCRdb's copy has only in-frame clones and leaves some out. The profile shows more than 55,000 clones, around 94% of them singletons. The specimen was peripheral blood mononuclear cells. The receptor set was obtained from a man aged 45-60 years in good health. Some clones in this sample may be carry-over from other donors' samples.

The chain couples TRBV6-1 to TRBJ2-1; D perhaps matches TRBD2 (6 bases). The V gene lost 1 base and the J gene lost 8 bases, with 15 bases spanning the gap. Germline V gives CDR1 MNHNS, CDR2 SASEGT. The CDR3 has 15 amino acids. Here the CDR3 reads CASSEGLGGMDEQFF. For the CDR3, the DNA is TGTGCCAGCAGTGAAGGGTTAGGCGGGATGGATGAGCAGTTCTTC.

The gene calls are TRBV30 and TRBJ1-4; D may be TRBD1 (6 bases). The CDR3 loop spans 13 amino acids. Germline CDR1 is GTSNPN and CDR2 is SVGIG (reference sequence). V dropped 2 bases and J dropped 7 bases, with 11 bases sitting between them. Written as DNA, the CDR3 is TGTGCCTGGAGTAGAGGGGGGAGTGAAAAACTGTTTTTT. Protein sequence: CAWSRGGSEKLFF.

The chain uses TRBV11-3 and TRBJ2-2, with D unresolved. The germline V and J ends were trimmed by 6 bases and 1 base, with 6 bases remaining between them. The V gene's germline CDR1 is SGHNT and CDR2 YENEEA. The CDR3 is 13 residues long. The CDR3 coding sequence is TGTGCCAGCAGTGCCGGGAACACCGGGGAGCTGTTTTTT. Its protein product is CASSAGNTGELFF.

This sequence joins TRBV29-1 and TRBJ1-1; D is uncertain. The CDR3 runs to 11 residues. Germline V gene sequence: CDR1 SQVTM, CDR2 ANQGSEA. Trimming removed 7 bases from V and 5 bases from J, with 11 bases in between. CDR3 nucleotide sequence: TGCAGCGGAGGTGGGGAAACTGAAGCTTTCTTT. Encoded protein: CSGGGETEAFF. The full variable domain, with the rest looked up from reference TRBV29-1 and TRBJ1-1, is SAVISQKPSRDICQRGTSLTIQCQVDSQVTMMFWYRQQPGQSLTLIATANQGSEATYESGFVIDKFPISRPNLTFSTLTVSNMSPEDSSIYLCSGGGETEAFFGQGTRLTVV.